One and the same sample provided the 2 T cell receptor beta chains below, sequenced in a study of T-cell reconstitution after alpha-beta-depleted transplantation in children. Library preparation (for TCRbeta) was performed with unique molecular identifiers. Each CDR3 protein gets one entry after TCRdb re-called the PCR reads with MiXCR. Counted here are about 500,000 distinct CDR3 sequences, around a third occurring once; the ten biggest clones make up 2% to 3%. The sample here was PBMCs from the stem cell graft donor, taken from the stem cell graft. Source of these receptors: a human donor who donated a stem cell graft to a child with aplastic anemia.

J is TRBJ1-1 and V is TRBV19; tentative D call: TRBD1 (5 bases). V was cut by 4 bases and J by 4 bases, with 13 bases left in between. CDR3 length: 14 residues. Germline V CDR1 and CDR2: LNHDA, SQIVND (reference sequence). CDR3 nucleotide sequence: TGTGCCAGTAGTAATCAGGGTAGCGTCACTGAAGCTTTCTTT. This codes for CASSNQGSVTEAFF.

Only a few counts were recorded for this clonotype. This chain joins TRBV27 and TRBJ1-2; TRBD1 matches at 7 bases. CDR3 length: 14 residues. V was clipped by 5 bases and J by 8 bases; unmatched bases: 11. The germline gives CDR1 MNHEY, CDR2 SMNVEV (reference sequence). The chain's CDR3 is CASSTRQGQQGYTF. CDR3 nucleotides: TGTGCCAGCAGTACCCGACAGGGCCAGCAAGGCTACACCTTC.